What follows is one TCR beta chain and its context. Original methodology: Counts of nucleated cells, estimated from reference gene primer amplification, were obtained. The method was immunoSEQ multiplex PCR; TCRdb's version includes in-frame clones alone and lacks a portion of them. V and J calls and clone size follow that table, whereas D and trimming were derived from the DNA. This table has around 300,000 clones, roughly 90% appearing once. This record belongs to a study of blood T cell repertoires in COVID-19. Trimming removed 7 bases from V and 2 bases from J, with 10 bases in between. The CDR3 is 13 residues long. CDR1 and CDR2 from the germline V gene are MNHEY and SVGAGI.

The source is a woman aged 70-85 years with COVID-19, enrolled during active disease. The sequenced sample was peripheral blood. The V and J genes are TRBV6-5 and TRBJ2-3, with D hard to call. This chain's CDR3 is CASTPDFTDTQYF. The CDR3 nucleotides read TGTGCCAGCACCCCAGATTTCACAGATACGCAGTATTTT.